This TCR beta chain derives from a study of blood T cell repertoires in COVID-19. Study-wide background: The United States, Italy and Spain provided the acute and convalescent COVID-19 samples. In each case, the material was cDNA or gDNA derived from T cells, B-cell-depleted T cells, or PBMCs.

Original methodology: The assay estimated nucleated cells by amplifying reference gene primers. Only in-frame clones appear in the TCRdb table, and some are missing; sequencing was by immunoSEQ multiplex PCR. V, J and clone size derive from that table, while D and trimming were established from the DNA sequence. This table has about 210,000 clones, around 83% appearing once. The sequenced material came from peripheral blood. This TCR was sampled from a man aged 50-60 years with active or convalescent COVID-19.

The CDR3 protein is CASSPGYRVTEAFF. The CDR3 DNA sequence: TGTGCCAGCAGCCCGGGGTACAGGGTCACTGAAGCTTTCTTT. The gene calls are TRBV6-2 or TRBV6-3 and TRBJ1-1; TRBD1 might be the D (6 bases). V gave up 6 bases and J gave up 4 bases, with 15 bases separating them. This CDR3 contains 14 residues. Germline V gives CDR1 MNHEY, CDR2 SVGEGT.